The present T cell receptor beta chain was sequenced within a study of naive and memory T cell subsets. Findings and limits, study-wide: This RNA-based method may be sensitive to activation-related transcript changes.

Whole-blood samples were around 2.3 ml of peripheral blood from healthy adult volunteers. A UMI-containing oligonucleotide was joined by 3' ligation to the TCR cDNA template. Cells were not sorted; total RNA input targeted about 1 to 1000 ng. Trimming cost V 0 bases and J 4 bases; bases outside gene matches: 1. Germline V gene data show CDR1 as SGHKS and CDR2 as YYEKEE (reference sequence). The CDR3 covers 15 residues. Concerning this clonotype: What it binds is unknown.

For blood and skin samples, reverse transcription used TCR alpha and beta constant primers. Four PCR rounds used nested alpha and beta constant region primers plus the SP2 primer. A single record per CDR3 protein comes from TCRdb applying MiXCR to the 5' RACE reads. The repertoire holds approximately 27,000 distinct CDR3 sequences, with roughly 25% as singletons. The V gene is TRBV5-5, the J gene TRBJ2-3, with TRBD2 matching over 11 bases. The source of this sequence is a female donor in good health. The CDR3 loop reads CASSLEGLAADTQYF. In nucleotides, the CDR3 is TGTGCCAGCAGCTTGGAGGGACTAGCGGCAGATACGCAGTATTTT.